This TCR beta chain was profiled in a study of blood T cell repertoires in COVID-19. Whole-study context: Sites in the United States, Italy and Spain provided acute and convalescent COVID-19 samples. The cDNA or gDNA used as material had been derived from T cells, B-cell-depleted T cells, or PBMCs.

Original data processing: Amplification of reference gene primers was used by the study to estimate nucleated cell counts. TCRdb's table, derived via immunoSEQ multiplex PCR, lists solely in-frame clones and lacks some. V, J and clone size are taken as reported in that table, and D and trimming were inferred from the DNA itself. Here the sample spans under 140,000 clones, around three quarters being singletons. This CDR3 comprises 14 residues. V was pared by 3 bases and J by 3 bases, with 3 bases of the junction left unmatched. Germline loops: CDR1 KGHSH, CDR2 LQKENI. The clonotype originates from a woman aged 60-75 years with acute or convalescent COVID-19. The J gene is TRBJ1-2, the V gene TRBV18; 8 bases are a match to TRBD1. Specimen: peripheral blood. DNA for the CDR3: TGTGCCAGCTCACCGGTGACAGGGGACTATGGCTACACCTTC. Residues: CASSPVTGDYGYTF.